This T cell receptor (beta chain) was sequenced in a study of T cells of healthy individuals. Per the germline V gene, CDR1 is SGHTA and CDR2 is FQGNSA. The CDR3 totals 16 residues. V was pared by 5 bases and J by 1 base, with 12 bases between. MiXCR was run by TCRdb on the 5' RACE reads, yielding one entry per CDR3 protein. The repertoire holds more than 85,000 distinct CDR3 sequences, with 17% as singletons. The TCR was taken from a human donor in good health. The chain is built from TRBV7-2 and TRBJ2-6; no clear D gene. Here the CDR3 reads CASSPTLRSGANVLTF. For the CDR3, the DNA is TGTGCCAGCAGCCCGACGTTGAGGTCTGGGGCCAACGTCCTGACTTTC. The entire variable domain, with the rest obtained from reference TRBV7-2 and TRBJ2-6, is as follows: GAGVSQSPSNKVTEKGKDVELRCDPISGHTALYWYRQSLGQGLEFLIYFQGNSAPDKSGLPSDRFSAERTGGSVSTLTIQRTQQEDSAVYLCASSPTLRSGANVLTFGAGSRLTVL.